The present TCR beta chain was sequenced within a study of T cells in Graves' hyperthyroidism and ophthalmopathy. TCR beta CDR3 regions were amplified from RNA transcripts. The HTBI primer set served for first-round RT-PCR of the TCR CDR3. One entry per CDR3 protein, called by TCRdb with MiXCR from the multiplex PCR reads. The table shows around 620,000 distinct CDR3 sequences, with approximately 15% occurring only once. This clonotype was seen many times. The V segment lost 3 bases and the J segment 3 bases; nucleotides outside the gene matches: 8. Germline V gene sequence: CDR1 MNHNS, CDR2 SASEGT. This CDR3 contains 15 residues.

The receptor comes from a woman aged 18-35 years with Graves' ophthalmopathy. The sample comprised blood. This chain joins TRBV6-1 and TRBJ2-7, with 7 bases aligning to TRBD1. For the CDR3, the DNA is TGTGCCAGCAGTGACGCCGGGACAGCCAACTACGAGCAGTACTTC. Translated, it gives CASSDAGTANYEQYF.